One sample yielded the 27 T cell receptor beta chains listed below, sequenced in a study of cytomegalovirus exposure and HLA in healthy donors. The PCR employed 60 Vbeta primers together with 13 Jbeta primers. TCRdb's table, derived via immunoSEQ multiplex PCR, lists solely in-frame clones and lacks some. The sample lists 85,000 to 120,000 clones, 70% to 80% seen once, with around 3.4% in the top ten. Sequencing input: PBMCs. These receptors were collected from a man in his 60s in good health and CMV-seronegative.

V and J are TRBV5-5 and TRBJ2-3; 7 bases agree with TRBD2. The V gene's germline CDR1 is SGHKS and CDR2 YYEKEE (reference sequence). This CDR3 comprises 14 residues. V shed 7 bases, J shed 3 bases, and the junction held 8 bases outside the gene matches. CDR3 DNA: TGTGCCAGCTCGGGGGGTAAGGGGACAGATACGCAGTATTTT. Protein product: CASSGGKGTDTQYF.

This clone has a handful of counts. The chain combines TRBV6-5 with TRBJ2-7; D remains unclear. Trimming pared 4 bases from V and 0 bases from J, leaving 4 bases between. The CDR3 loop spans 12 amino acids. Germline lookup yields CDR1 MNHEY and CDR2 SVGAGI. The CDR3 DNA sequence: TGTGCCAGCAGTTCTTACTCCTACGAGCAGTACTTC. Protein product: CASSSYSYEQYF.

The CDR3 nucleotides are TGTGCCAGCAGCATTAGTACAGTAGGTTCTAACTATGGCTACACCTTC. It yields the protein CASSISTVGSNYGYTF. The chain uses TRBV7-2 and TRBJ1-2; D is undetermined. The CDR3 has 16 residues. The V end was cut by 5 bases, the J end by 0 bases, with 16 bases between. The germline gives CDR1 SGHTA, CDR2 FQGNSA.

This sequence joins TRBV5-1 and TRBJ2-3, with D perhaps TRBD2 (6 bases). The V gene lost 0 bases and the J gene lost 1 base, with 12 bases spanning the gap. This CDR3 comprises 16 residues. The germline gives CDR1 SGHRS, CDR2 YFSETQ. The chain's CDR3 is CASSLVGGVGTDTQYF. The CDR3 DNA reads TGCGCCAGCAGCTTGGTGGGGGGTGTGGGCACAGATACGCAGTATTTT.

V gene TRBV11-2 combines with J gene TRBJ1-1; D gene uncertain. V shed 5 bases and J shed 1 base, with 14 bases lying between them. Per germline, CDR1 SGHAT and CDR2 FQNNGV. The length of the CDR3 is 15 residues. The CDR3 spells CASSIREQTNTEAFF. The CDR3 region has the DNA TGTGCCAGCAGCATTCGGGAACAGACGAACACTGAAGCTTTCTTT.

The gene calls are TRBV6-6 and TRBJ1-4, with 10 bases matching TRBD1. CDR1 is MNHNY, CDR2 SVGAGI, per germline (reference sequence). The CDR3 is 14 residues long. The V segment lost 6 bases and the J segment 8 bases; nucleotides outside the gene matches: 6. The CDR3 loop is CASSKPDRGEKLFF. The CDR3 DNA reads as TGTGCCAGCAGCAAACCGGACAGGGGGGAAAAACTGTTTTTT.

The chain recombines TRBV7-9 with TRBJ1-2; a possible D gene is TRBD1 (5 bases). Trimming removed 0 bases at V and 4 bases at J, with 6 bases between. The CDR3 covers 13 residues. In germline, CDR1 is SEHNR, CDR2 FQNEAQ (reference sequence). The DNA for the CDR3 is TGTGCCAGCAGCTTAGCGGGGCCCTATGGCTACACCTTC. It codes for CASSLAGPYGYTF.

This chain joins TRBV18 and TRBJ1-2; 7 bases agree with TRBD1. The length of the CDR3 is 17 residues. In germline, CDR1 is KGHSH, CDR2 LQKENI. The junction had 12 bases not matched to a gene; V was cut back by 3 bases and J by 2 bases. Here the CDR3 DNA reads TGTGCCAGCTCACCGTCTGTGGGACAGCCAGGAAACTATGGCTACACCTTC. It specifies CASSPSVGQPGNYGYTF.

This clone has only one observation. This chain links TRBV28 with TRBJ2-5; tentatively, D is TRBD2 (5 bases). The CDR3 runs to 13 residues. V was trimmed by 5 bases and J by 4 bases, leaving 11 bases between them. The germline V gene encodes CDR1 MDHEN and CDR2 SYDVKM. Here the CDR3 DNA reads TGTGCCAGCAGTACGGGATCCCGAGAGACCCAGTACTTC. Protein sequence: CASSTGSRETQYF.

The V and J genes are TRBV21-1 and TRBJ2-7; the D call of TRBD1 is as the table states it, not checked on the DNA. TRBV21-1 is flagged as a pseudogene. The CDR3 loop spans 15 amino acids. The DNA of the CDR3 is TGTGCCAGCAGCATGAGCCAGGCGAGCTCCTACGAGCAGTACGTC. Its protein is CASSMSQASSYEQYV.

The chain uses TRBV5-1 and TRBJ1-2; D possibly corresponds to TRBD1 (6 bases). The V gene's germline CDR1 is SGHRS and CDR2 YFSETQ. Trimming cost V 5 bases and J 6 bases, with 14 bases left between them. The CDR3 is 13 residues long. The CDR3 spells CASSPRQADGYTF. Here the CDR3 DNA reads TGCGCCAGCAGTCCCCGACAGGCAGATGGCTACACCTTC. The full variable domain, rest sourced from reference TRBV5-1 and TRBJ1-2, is KAGVTQTPRYLIKTRGQQVTLSCSPISGHRSVSWYQQTPGQGLQFLFEYFSETQRNKGNFPGRFSGRQFSNSRSEMNVSTLELGDSALYLCASSPRQADGYTFGSGTRLTVV.

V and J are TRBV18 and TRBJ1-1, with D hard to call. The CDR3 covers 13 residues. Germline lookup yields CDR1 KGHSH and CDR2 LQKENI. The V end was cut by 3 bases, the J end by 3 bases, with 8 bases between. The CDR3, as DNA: TGTGCCAGCTCACCCTCACTGGACACTGAAGCTTTCTTT. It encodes CASSPSLDTEAFF.

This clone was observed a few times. The CDR3: CASSLRRGPQHF. CDR3 nucleotides: TGTGCCAGCAGCTTAAGGAGAGGGCCCCAGCATTTT. The chain couples TRBV7-2 to TRBJ1-5; D is unclear. V shed 2 bases and J shed 9 bases, with 8 bases lying between them. Germline V gene sequence: CDR1 SGHTA, CDR2 FQGNSA. The length of the CDR3 is 12 residues.

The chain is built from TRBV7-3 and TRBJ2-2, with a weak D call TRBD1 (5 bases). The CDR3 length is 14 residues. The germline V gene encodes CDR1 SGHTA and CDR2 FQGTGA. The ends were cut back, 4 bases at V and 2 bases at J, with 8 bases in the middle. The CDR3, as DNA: TGTGCCAGCAGCTCGACAGCTAACACCGGGGAGCTGTTTTTT. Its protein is CASSSTANTGELFF. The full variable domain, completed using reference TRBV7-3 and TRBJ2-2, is GAGVSQTPSNKVTEKGKYVELRCDPISGHTALYWYRQSLGQGPEFLIYFQGTGAADDSGLPNDRFFAVRPEGSVSTLKIQRTERGDSAVYLCASSSTANTGELFFGEGSRLTVL.

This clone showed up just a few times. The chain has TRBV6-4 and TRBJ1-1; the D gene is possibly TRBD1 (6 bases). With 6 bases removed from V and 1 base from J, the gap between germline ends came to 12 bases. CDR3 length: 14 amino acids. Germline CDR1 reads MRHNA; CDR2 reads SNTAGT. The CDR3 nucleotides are TGTGCCAGCAGACCAGACAGGACGAACACTGAAGCTTTCTTT. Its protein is CASRPDRTNTEAFF.

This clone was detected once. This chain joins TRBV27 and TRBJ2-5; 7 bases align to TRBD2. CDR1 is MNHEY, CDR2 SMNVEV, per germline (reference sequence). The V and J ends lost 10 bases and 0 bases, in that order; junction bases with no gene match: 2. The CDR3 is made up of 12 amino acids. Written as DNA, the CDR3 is TGTGCCACCGGGACTAACCAAGAGACCCAGTACTTC. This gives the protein CATGTNQETQYF.

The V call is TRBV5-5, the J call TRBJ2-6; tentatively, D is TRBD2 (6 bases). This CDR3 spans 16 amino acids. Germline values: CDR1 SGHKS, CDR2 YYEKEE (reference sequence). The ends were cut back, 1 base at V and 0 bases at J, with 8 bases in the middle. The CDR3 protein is CASSLRDFSGANVLTF. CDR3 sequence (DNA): TGTGCCAGCAGCTTGAGGGACTTCTCTGGGGCCAACGTCCTGACTTTC.

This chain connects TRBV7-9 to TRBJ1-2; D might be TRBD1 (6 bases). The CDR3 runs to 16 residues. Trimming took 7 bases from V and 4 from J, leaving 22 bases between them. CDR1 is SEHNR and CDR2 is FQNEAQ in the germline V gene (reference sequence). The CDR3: CASTLTGQSYAYGYTF. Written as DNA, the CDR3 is TGTGCCAGCACCCTGACCGGACAGTCCTATGCCTATGGCTACACCTTC. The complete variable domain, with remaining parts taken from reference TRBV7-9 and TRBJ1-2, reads DTGVSQNPRHKITKRGQNVTFRCDPISEHNRLYWYRQTLGQGPEFLTYFQNEAQLEKSRLLSDRFSAERPKGSFSTLEIQRTEQGDSAMYLCASTLTGQSYAYGYTFGSGTRLTVV.

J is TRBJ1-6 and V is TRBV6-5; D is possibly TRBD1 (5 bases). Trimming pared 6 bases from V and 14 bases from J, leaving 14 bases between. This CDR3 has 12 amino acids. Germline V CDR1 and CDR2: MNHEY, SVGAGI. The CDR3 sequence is CASSRGSESLHF. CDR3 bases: TGTGCCAGCAGCCGGGGGTCTGAATCCCTCCACTTT.

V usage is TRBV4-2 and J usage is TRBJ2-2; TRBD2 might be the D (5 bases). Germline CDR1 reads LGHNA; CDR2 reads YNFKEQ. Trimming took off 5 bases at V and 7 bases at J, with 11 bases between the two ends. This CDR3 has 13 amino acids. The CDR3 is CASSETRIGELFF. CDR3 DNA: TGTGCCAGCAGCGAAACTAGAATCGGGGAGCTGTTTTTT.

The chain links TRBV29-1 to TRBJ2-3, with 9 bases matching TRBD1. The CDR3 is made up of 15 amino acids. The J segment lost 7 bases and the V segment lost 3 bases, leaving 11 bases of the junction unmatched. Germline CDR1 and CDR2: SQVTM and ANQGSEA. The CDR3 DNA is TGCAGCGTTGATTCTCCCGGGACAGGGTTATATACGCAGTATTTT. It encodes CSVDSPGTGLYTQYF.

CDR3 DNA sequence: TGTGCCAGTAGTATAGGTCTTGGGGGGGCTTGGGCTGAAGCTTTCTTT. This gives the protein CASSIGLGGAWAEAFF. V and J are TRBV19 and TRBJ1-1, with a tentative D call TRBD1 (6 bases). The CDR3 covers 16 residues. CDR1 is LNHDA, CDR2 SQIVND, per germline (reference sequence). V was shortened by 1 base and J by 6 bases, with 18 bases between the two germline ends.

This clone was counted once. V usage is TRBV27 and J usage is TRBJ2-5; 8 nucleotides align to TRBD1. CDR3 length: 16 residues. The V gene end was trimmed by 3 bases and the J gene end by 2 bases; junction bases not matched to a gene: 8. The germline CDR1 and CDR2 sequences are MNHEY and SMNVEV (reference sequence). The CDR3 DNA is TGTGCCAGCAGTTTGATGTGGACAGGGCGACAAGAGACCCAGTACTTC. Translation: CASSLMWTGRQETQYF.

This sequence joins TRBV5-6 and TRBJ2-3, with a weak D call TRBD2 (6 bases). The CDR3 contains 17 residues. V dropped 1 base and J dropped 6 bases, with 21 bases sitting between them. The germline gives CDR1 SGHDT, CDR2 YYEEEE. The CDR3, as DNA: TGTGCCAGCAGCTTGTTTAACCGGGCAGGGAGGAGGGATACGCAGTATTTT. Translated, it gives CASSLFNRAGRRDTQYF.

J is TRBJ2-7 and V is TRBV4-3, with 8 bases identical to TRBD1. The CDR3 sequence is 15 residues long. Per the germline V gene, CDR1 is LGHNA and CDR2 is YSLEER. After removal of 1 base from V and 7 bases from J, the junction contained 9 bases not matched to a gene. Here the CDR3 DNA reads TGCGCCAGCAGCCAAGGGGCAGGGGGCATCTATGAGCAGTACTTC. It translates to CASSQGAGGIYEQYF.

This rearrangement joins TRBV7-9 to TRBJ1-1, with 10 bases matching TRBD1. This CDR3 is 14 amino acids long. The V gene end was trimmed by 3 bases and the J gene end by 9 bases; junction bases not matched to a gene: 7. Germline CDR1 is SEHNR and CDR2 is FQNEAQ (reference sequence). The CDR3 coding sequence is TGTGCCAGCAGCTTTGCGGGACAGGGGAGTAAAGCTTTCTTT. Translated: CASSFAGQGSKAFF.

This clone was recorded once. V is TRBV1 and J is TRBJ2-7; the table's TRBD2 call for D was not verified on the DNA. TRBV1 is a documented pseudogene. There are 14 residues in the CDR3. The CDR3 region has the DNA TGCACCAGCAGACCGACTAGCGGGGCCTACGAGCAGTACGTC. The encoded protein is CTSRPTSGAYEQYV.